Presented here are 28 T cell receptor beta chains from one specimen sequenced in a study of PD-1 blockade in classical Hodgkin lymphoma. Some clones are missing from TCRdb's copy, which holds only in-frame ones; the method was immunoSEQ multiplex PCR. This sample yields roughly 9,100 clones, of which around three quarters are seen a single time; about 4.2% belongs to the top ten. All the patients suffered relapse after autologous stem cell transplantation, and brentuximab vedotin exposure differed. Purification of CD4+ T cells from thawed PBMCs was achieved by magnetic negative selection. The specimen was CD4+ T cells from blood, collected at baseline. Every receptor here comes from a human donor with classical Hodgkin lymphoma.

The chain recombines TRBV2 with TRBJ1-4, with D possibly TRBD1 on 6 matching bases. The CDR3 is made up of 14 amino acids. The germline CDR1 and CDR2 sequences are SNHLY and FYNNEI. Trimming shortened V by 3 bases and J by 5 bases, and 10 bases separated the two germline ends. The CDR3 nucleotides are TGTGCCAGCAGTGAGGGGGCGCTAAATGAAAAACTGTTTTTT. Translating gives CASSEGALNEKLFF.

CDR3 nucleotides: TGTGCCAGTAGTATCGGGACAGGGTCCTACGAGCAGTACTTC. Amino acid sequence: CASSIGTGSYEQYF. V and J are TRBV19 and TRBJ2-7; 9 nucleotides match TRBD1. CDR1 is LNHDA and CDR2 is SQIVND in the germline V gene (reference sequence). The CDR3 is 14 amino acids. The trim removed 3 bases at V and 1 base at J, leaving 1 base unmatched. Full variable domain (outside the CDR3, taken from reference TRBV19 and TRBJ2-7): DGGITQSPKYLFRKEGQNVTLSCEQNLNHDAMYWYRQDPGQGLRLIYYSQIVNDFQKGDIAEGYSVSREKKESFPLTVTSAQKNPTAFYLCASSIGTGSYEQYFGPGTRLTVT.

This CDR3 reads CASSQDGKSEQGIKRRTQYF. The CDR3 bases are TGTGCCAGCAGCCAAGATGGCAAATCGGAACAGGGGATAAAAAGAAGGACCCAGTACTTC. This chain connects TRBV4-2 to TRBJ2-5, with 7 bases fitting TRBD1. The CDR3 sequence is 20 residues long. Germline V gives CDR1 LGHNA, CDR2 YNFKEQ. The J segment lost 7 bases and the V segment lost 0 bases, leaving 23 bases of the junction unmatched.

This CDR3 is CAWSSALGANVLTF. The CDR3 coding sequence is TGTGCCTGGAGTTCCGCCCTGGGGGCCAACGTCCTGACTTTC. The J gene is TRBJ2-6, the V gene TRBV30; no clear D. The CDR3 length is 14 residues. Trimming pared 2 bases from V and 4 bases from J, leaving 9 bases between. Germline V gene sequence: CDR1 GTSNPN, CDR2 SVGIG (reference sequence).

V gene TRBV6-1 combines with J gene TRBJ1-2; D might be TRBD1 (5 bases). The germline gives CDR1 MNHNS, CDR2 SASEGT. The V gene lost 3 bases and the J gene lost 5 bases, with 13 bases spanning the gap. The CDR3 consists of 14 residues. The CDR3 spells CASSEGRSLYGYTF. The CDR3 bases are TGTGCCAGCAGTGAGGGACGGTCTTTATATGGCTACACCTTC.

The chain uses TRBV29-1 and TRBJ2-1; D is perhaps TRBD2 (6 bases). This CDR3 contains 14 residues. Looked up from germline, CDR1 is SQVTM and CDR2 is ANQGSEA. Deletions cut 2 bases from V and 7 bases from J, with 15 bases between. CDR3 amino acids: CSVEFGSGSNEQFF. The CDR3, as DNA: TGCAGCGTTGAATTCGGGAGCGGTTCTAATGAGCAGTTCTTC.

The V and J genes are TRBV7-2 and TRBJ2-1; 10 nucleotides agree with TRBD2. The CDR3 runs 16 residues. Germline V gene data show CDR1 as SGHTA and CDR2 as FQGNSA. Trimming removed 1 base from V and 6 bases from J; junction bases left unmatched: 6. For the CDR3, the DNA is TGTGCCAGCAGCTTAGTGGCAGCGGGAGGGCCCAATGAGCAGTTCTTC. It translates to CASSLVAAGGPNEQFF.

CDR3 nucleotide sequence: TGTGCCAGTAGTATAGGGGGGACTAGCGGGAGTGGAGAGACCCAGTACTTC. Its translation: CASSIGGTSGSGETQYF. The chain links TRBV19 to TRBJ2-5, with 14 bases identical to TRBD2. There are 17 residues in the CDR3. Germline V CDR1 and CDR2: LNHDA, SQIVND (reference sequence). J lost 4 bases, V lost 1 base, and 5 bases had no gene match.

The J gene is TRBJ1-1, the V gene TRBV6-5; 7 nucleotides line up with TRBD1. Germline CDR1 and CDR2: MNHEY and SVGAGI. This CDR3 is 14 amino acids long. V shed 5 bases and J 0 bases; nucleotides not matched to a gene: 3. CDR3 sequence: CASSPDRLNTEAFF. CDR3 sequence (DNA): TGTGCCAGCAGTCCGGACAGGTTGAACACTGAAGCTTTCTTT.

V is TRBV21-1 and J is TRBJ2-7. TRBV21-1 is given as a pseudogene. This CDR3 is built from 11 residues. The CDR3 region has the DNA TGTGCCAGCACGGGCGTCGACGAGCAGTACTTC. This sequence encodes CASTGVDEQYF.

The chain links TRBV28 to TRBJ2-3; TRBD2 aligns across 10 bases. V was pared by 8 bases and J by 4 bases, with 15 bases of the junction left unmatched. This CDR3 is 17 amino acids long. CDR1 is MDHEN, CDR2 SYDVKM, per germline. CDR3 DNA: TGTGCCAGCCTCCCCATGGGGCTAGCGGGAGTCTCAGATACGCAGTATTTT. It codes for CASLPMGLAGVSDTQYF.

The J gene is TRBJ2-7, the V gene TRBV29-1; TRBD2 aligns across 9 bases. Trimming at V came to 6 bases and at J to 3 bases, leaving 9 bases not matched to a gene. Germline V gives CDR1 SQVTM, CDR2 ANQGSEA. The CDR3 covers 14 residues. For the CDR3, the DNA is TGCAGCGTCGCCGCTAGCGGGGCCCTCTACGAGCAGTACTTC. Protein sequence: CSVAASGALYEQYF.

This sequence joins TRBV18 and TRBJ1-2, with a possible D match to TRBD1 (5 bases). Trimming took 4 bases from V and 4 from J, leaving 16 bases between them. CDR3 length: 15 residues. Germline CDR1 and CDR2: KGHSH and LQKENI. CDR3 sequence: CASSLLGGDTYGYTF. Here the CDR3 DNA reads TGTGCCAGCTCACTCCTGGGGGGAGATACCTATGGCTACACCTTC. Full variable domain (outside the CDR3, taken from reference TRBV18 and TRBJ1-2): NAGVMQNPRHLVRRRGQEARLRCSPMKGHSHVYWYRQLPEEGLKFMVYLQKENIIDESGMPKERFSAEFPKEGPSILRIQQVVRGDSAAYFCASSLLGGDTYGYTFGSGTRLTVV.

The chain links TRBV2 to TRBJ1-1; 7 bases match TRBD1. Germline CDR1 is SNHLY and CDR2 is FYNNEI. After removal of 6 bases from V and 5 bases from J, the junction contained 12 bases not matched to a gene. CDR3 length: 15 amino acids. The CDR3 DNA follows: TGTGCCAGCAGCGCTGACCGGACAGGAGGGACTGAAGCTTTCTTT. Protein: CASSADRTGGTEAFF.

The chain has TRBV19 and TRBJ1-5, with 10 bases aligning to TRBD1. This CDR3 region has 15 residues. V lost 5 bases, J lost 5 bases, and 6 bases stayed unmatched. Germline V gene lookup returns CDR1 LNHDA and CDR2 SQIVND (reference sequence). The CDR3 protein is CASSRDRGLYQPQHF. The CDR3 bases are TGTGCCAGTAGTCGGGACAGGGGCCTATATCAGCCCCAGCATTTT.

The chain employs TRBV9 and TRBJ2-1; possible D gene TRBD2, 6 bases. The CDR3 totals 14 residues. Germline-derived CDR1 and CDR2 are SGDLS and YYNGEE. V was pared by 3 bases and J by 5 bases, with 12 bases between. The CDR3 coding sequence is TGTGCCAGCAGCGACCCCGGAGGGGACAATGAGCAGTTCTTC. It yields the protein CASSDPGGDNEQFF.

This chain uses TRBV28 with TRBJ2-7; D gene uncertain. The length of the CDR3 is 13 residues. V dropped 6 bases and J dropped 5 bases, with 14 bases sitting between them. Germline V gene lookup returns CDR1 MDHEN and CDR2 SYDVKM. For the CDR3, the DNA is TGTGCCAGCAGGCCAGGAGCTGCCGACGAGCAGTACTTC. Protein: CASRPGAADEQYF.

The chain joins TRBV28 to TRBJ1-3; 11 positions match TRBD1. This CDR3 is built from 15 residues. J was trimmed by 6 bases and V by 4 bases; bases with no gene match: 5. The germline gives CDR1 MDHEN, CDR2 SYDVKM. CDR3 nucleotide sequence: TGTGCCAGCAGTTCCTGGACAGGGGGCTCAAACACCATATATTTT. This encodes CASSSWTGGSNTIYF.

A single count supports this clone. The chain has TRBV7-2 and TRBJ2-5; maybe TRBD2 (7 bases). The CDR3 consists of 14 residues. V lost 3 bases, J lost 9 bases, and 17 bases lay in between. Germline V gene lookup returns CDR1 SGHTA and CDR2 FQGNSA. The CDR3 protein is CASSLRGHGGPQYF. The CDR3 nucleotides read TGTGCCAGCAGCTTGCGGGGGCATGGGGGACCCCAGTACTTC. Combining the CDR3 with reference TRBV7-2 and TRBJ2-5 gives the whole variable domain GAGVSQSPSNKVTEKGKDVELRCDPISGHTALYWYRQSLGQGLEFLIYFQGNSAPDKSGLPSDRFSAERTGGSVSTLTIQRTQQEDSAVYLCASSLRGHGGPQYFGPGTRLLVL.

V gene TRBV20-1 combines with J gene TRBJ1-2; D might be TRBD1 (6 bases). Germline lookup yields CDR1 DFQATT and CDR2 SNEGSKA (reference sequence). The CDR3 contains 11 residues. The V end lost 6 bases, the J end lost 4 bases, and 9 bases lay between the germline ends. CDR3 protein: CSAADSYGYTF. In DNA, the CDR3 is TGCAGTGCCGCGGACAGCTATGGCTACACCTTC.

V usage is TRBV19 and J usage is TRBJ1-1; TRBD1 matches at 11 bases. The germline CDR1 and CDR2 sequences are LNHDA and SQIVND (reference sequence). V shed 3 bases and J 11 bases; nucleotides not matched to a gene: 8. The CDR3 is made up of 14 amino acids. CDR3 sequence reads: CASSMPGTGGTAFF. CDR3 DNA: TGTGCCAGTAGTATGCCCGGGACAGGGGGTACGGCTTTCTTT.

The chain links TRBV5-1 to TRBJ2-1; 10 nucleotides match TRBD1. The J segment lost 5 bases and the V segment lost 5 bases, leaving 7 bases of the junction unmatched. This CDR3 region has 15 residues. The germline V gene encodes CDR1 SGHRS and CDR2 YFSETQ. In nucleotides, the CDR3 is TGCGCCAGCAGACGAGGGACAGGGGAAGACAATGAGCAGTTCTTC. Encoded protein: CASRRGTGEDNEQFF.

V gene TRBV28 combines with J gene TRBJ1-2, with a tentative D call TRBD1 (5 bases). The V gene's germline CDR1 is MDHEN and CDR2 SYDVKM. Trimming shortened V by 3 bases and J by 2 bases, and 16 bases separated the two germline ends. The CDR3 covers 16 residues. CDR3 nucleotide sequence: TGTGCCAGCAGTTTCTACGACTTGCGGGGCAACTATGGCTACACCTTC. As protein: CASSFYDLRGNYGYTF.

Within the sample, this clone is medium-sized. This rearrangement joins TRBV14 to TRBJ1-4; 7 bases map to TRBD1. Germline CDR1 is SGHDN and CDR2 is FVKESK. After removal of 4 bases from V and 11 bases from J, the junction contained 4 bases not matched to a gene. The CDR3 is made up of 12 amino acids. The CDR3 here is CASSPDRVKLFF. As DNA, the CDR3 is TGTGCCAGCAGCCCCGACAGGGTGAAACTGTTTTTT.

By frequency in the sample, this clone is large. V is TRBV4-2 and J is TRBJ1-6; TRBD1 agrees at 7 bases. The trim removed 3 bases at V and 8 bases at J, leaving 4 bases unmatched. There are 14 residues in the CDR3. Germline-derived CDR1 and CDR2 are LGHNA and YNFKEQ. The CDR3 loop is CASSQGQQDSPLHF. The CDR3 region has the DNA TGTGCCAGCAGCCAGGGACAGCAGGATTCACCCCTCCACTTT.

This clone was found once. The V and J genes are TRBV10-3 and TRBJ2-1; tentatively, D is TRBD2 (6 bases). The CDR3 is 14 residues long. Looked up from germline, CDR1 is ENHRY and CDR2 is SYGVKD. Trimming shortened V by 11 bases and J by 2 bases, and 16 bases separated the two germline ends. For the CDR3, the DNA is TGTGCCGCTCGAGAGGAGGGCCCCTACAATGAGCAGTTCTTC. It encodes CAAREEGPYNEQFF.

The chain uses TRBV11-2 and TRBJ2-2; D might be TRBD1 (6 bases). CDR3 size: 16 residues. V lost 1 base, J lost 4 bases, and 13 bases lay in between. The germline V gene has CDR1 SGHAT and CDR2 FQNNGV. CDR3 in amino acids: CASSLGAGAGTGELFF. The CDR3 coding sequence is TGTGCCAGCAGCTTAGGCGCAGGGGCGGGCACCGGGGAGCTGTTTTTT.

This chain links TRBV18 with TRBJ1-2; unclear D gene. Germline V gene sequence: CDR1 KGHSH, CDR2 LQKENI. The CDR3 spans 13 residues. V was clipped by 4 bases and J by 3 bases, with 9 bases between them. CDR3 loop: CASSLPTDYGYTF. The CDR3 DNA reads TGTGCCAGCTCACTACCGACGGACTATGGCTACACCTTC.